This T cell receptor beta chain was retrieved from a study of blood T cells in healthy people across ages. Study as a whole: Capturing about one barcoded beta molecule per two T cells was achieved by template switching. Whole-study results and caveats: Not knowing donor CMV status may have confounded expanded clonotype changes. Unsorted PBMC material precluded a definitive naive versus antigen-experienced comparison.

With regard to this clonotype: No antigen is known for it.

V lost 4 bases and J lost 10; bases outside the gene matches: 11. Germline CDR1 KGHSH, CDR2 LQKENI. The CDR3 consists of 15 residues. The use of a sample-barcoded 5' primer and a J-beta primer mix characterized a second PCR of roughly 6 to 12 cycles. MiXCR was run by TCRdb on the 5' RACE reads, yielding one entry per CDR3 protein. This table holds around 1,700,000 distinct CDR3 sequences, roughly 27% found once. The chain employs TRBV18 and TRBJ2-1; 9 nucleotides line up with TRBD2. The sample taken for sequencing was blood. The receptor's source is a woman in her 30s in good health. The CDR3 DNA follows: TGTGCCAGCTCACATGAGGGGGCTCTAGCGGGGGAGCAGTTCTTC. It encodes CASSHEGALAGEQFF.